Shown below are 24 T cell receptor beta chains from a single sample sequenced in a study of sequential checkpoint blockade in melanoma. Treatment given: randomized to nivolumab then ipilimumab (arm A) or the reverse (arm B). Produced via immunoSEQ multiplex PCR; TCRdb's table is partial and in-frame only. The table lists about 5,100 clones, 30% to 35% of them singletons. Sample: tumor tissue (inferred from file names), taken from a patient given nivolumab and ipilimumab in sequence. These receptors were taken from a human donor with melanoma.

Comment on this clone: Other DNA sequences in the same sample also yield this CDR3. The rearrangement links TRBV23-1 to TRBJ1-2, with D hard to call. TRBV23-1 carries the ORF label, with uncertain function. Deletions cut 6 bases from V and 2 bases from J, with 10 bases between. This CDR3 is 13 amino acids long. CDR3 DNA: TGCGCCAGCAGCTTAGGGAGAAACTATGGCTACACCTTC. It yields the protein CASSLGRNYGYTF.

In this sample, this clone turned up a few times. The chain is built from TRBV28 and TRBJ2-5; TRBD2 might be the D (6 bases). Trimming pared 2 bases from V and 0 bases from J, leaving 10 bases between. The CDR3 length is 15 residues. The germline gives CDR1 MDHEN, CDR2 SYDVKM. The CDR3 sequence is CASSLGGGYQETQYF. In nucleotides, the CDR3 is TGTGCCAGCAGTTTAGGTGGAGGGTACCAAGAGACCCAGTACTTC.

This rearrangement joins TRBV11-3 to TRBJ2-1, with 9 bases fitting TRBD2. Germline lookup yields CDR1 SGHNT and CDR2 YENEEA. Trimming cost V 5 bases and J 5 bases; bases outside gene matches: 13. CDR3 length: 17 residues. The CDR3 is CASSLGGIAGANNEQFF. The CDR3 DNA follows: TGTGCCAGCAGCCTAGGAGGAATAGCGGGAGCGAACAATGAGCAGTTCTTC.

The chain couples TRBV29-1 to TRBJ2-7; possibly TRBD1 for D (6 bases). Trimming removed 3 bases from V and 1 base from J, with 19 bases in between. Germline loops: CDR1 SQVTM, CDR2 ANQGSEA. The CDR3 is 16 residues long. Here the CDR3 DNA reads TGCAGCGTTGAGGCACCAGGGGCGATCCAATCCTACGAGCAGTACTTC. Protein product: CSVEAPGAIQSYEQYF.

This clone is medium-sized in the sample. The chain links TRBV6-8 to TRBJ1-5; possible D gene TRBD1, 5 bases. Per germline, CDR1 MNHGY and CDR2 SAAAGT. CDR3 size: 16 residues. V was shortened by 5 bases and J by 3 bases, with 17 bases between the two germline ends. The CDR3, as DNA: TGTGCCAGCAGTCCCCGGGGCCAGGGATCCAATCAGCCCCAGCATTTT. It specifies CASSPRGQGSNQPQHF.

The J gene is TRBJ2-1, the V gene TRBV29-1, with 8 bases matching TRBD2. The trim removed 0 bases at V and 3 bases at J, leaving 7 bases unmatched. In germline, CDR1 is SQVTM, CDR2 ANQGSEA. This CDR3 contains 16 residues. CDR3 in amino acids: CSVEDSEREIYNEQFF. The CDR3 DNA reads TGCAGCGTTGAAGATTCGGAGCGGGAGATCTACAATGAGCAGTTCTTC.

The gene calls are TRBV9 and TRBJ2-2, with TRBD2 identical over 10 bases. V shed 1 base and J 12 bases; nucleotides not matched to a gene: 9. CDR1 SGDLS and CDR2 YYNGEE come from the germline V gene. This CDR3 comprises 15 residues. The CDR3 sequence: CASSVTGSGGPQLFF. The CDR3 DNA reads TGTGCCAGCAGCGTAACCGGTAGCGGGGGGCCGCAGCTGTTTTTT.

This clone came up a few times. The chain joins TRBV23-1 to TRBJ1-5; TRBD1 agrees at 7 bases. TRBV23-1 is an ORF, with its function uncertain. The trim removed 6 bases at V and 5 bases at J, leaving 4 bases unmatched. CDR3 length equals 13 residues. The DNA for the CDR3 is TGCGCCAGCAGCTATGGACAGGATCAGCCCCAGCATTTT. It is translated as CASSYGQDQPQHF.

The rearrangement links TRBV5-1 to TRBJ2-2; D call uncertain. CDR1 and CDR2 (germline): SGHRS, YFSETQ. This CDR3 has 16 amino acids. Trimming shortened V by 4 bases and J by 1 base, and 14 bases separated the two germline ends. CDR3 residues: CASSQTASGNTGELFF. The CDR3 DNA reads TGCGCCAGCAGCCAGACTGCGTCCGGGAACACCGGGGAGCTGTTTTTT.

The chain couples TRBV19 to TRBJ2-7, with D perhaps being TRBD1 or TRBD2 (5 bases each). This CDR3 is 14 amino acids long. The V end lost 4 bases, the J end lost 6 bases, and 16 bases lay between the germline ends. Germline values: CDR1 LNHDA, CDR2 SQIVND (reference sequence). CDR3 DNA: TGTGCCAGTAGTACCGGGCCTTGGGGGTTCGAGCAGTACTTC. Amino acids: CASSTGPWGFEQYF.

This clone is medium-sized in the sample. The gene calls are TRBV11-3 and TRBJ2-2, with 8 bases lining up with TRBD1. The CDR3 extends over 16 amino acids. CDR1 and CDR2 from the germline V gene are SGHNT and YENEEA. V dropped 5 bases and J dropped 2; count of bases not matched to a gene: 7. CDR3 DNA sequence: TGTGCCAGCAGCGACAGACAGGGGTTAAACACCGGGGAGCTGTTTTTT. This sequence encodes CASSDRQGLNTGELFF.

This clone has only a few counts. This chain uses TRBV30 with TRBJ1-2, with unresolved D. There are 12 residues in the CDR3. The germline CDR1 and CDR2 sequences are GTSNPN and SVGIG (reference sequence). V was cut by 1 base and J by 4 bases, with 7 bases left in between. CDR3 sequence: CAWSGGLYGYTF. The CDR3, as DNA: TGTGCCTGGAGTGGGGGTCTCTATGGCTACACCTTC. The full variable domain, with the rest looked up from reference TRBV30 and TRBJ1-2, is SQTIHQWPATLVQPVGSPLSLECTVEGTSNPNLYWYRQAAGRGLQLLFYSVGIGQISSEVPQNLSASRPQDRQFILSSKKLLLSDSGFYLCAWSGGLYGYTFGSGTRLTVV.

This chain connects TRBV23-1 to TRBJ1-1; D gene unclear. TRBV23-1 is marked as an open reading frame, function uncertain. The CDR3 consists of 13 residues. The V gene lost 6 bases and the J gene lost 1 base, with 9 bases spanning the gap. The CDR3 nucleotides are TGCGCCAGCAGCTTGTTGAGGAACACTGAAGCTTTCTTT. As protein: CASSLLRNTEAFF.

This clone was seen a handful of times. The rearrangement joins TRBV18 to TRBJ2-3; D unclear. The V and J ends lost 0 bases and 2 bases respectively, with 0 bases between them. Germline V gene lookup returns CDR1 KGHSH and CDR2 LQKENI. The CDR3 runs to 12 residues. The CDR3 sequence is CASSPPTDTQYF. In nucleotides, the CDR3 is TGTGCCAGCTCACCACCCACAGATACGCAGTATTTT.

The rearrangement joins TRBV7-2 to TRBJ2-1; a weak D match, TRBD2 (6 bases). V dropped 1 base and J dropped 15 bases, with 16 bases sitting between them. This CDR3 comprises 13 residues. Germline CDR1 and CDR2: SGHTA and FQGNSA. The chain's CDR3 is CASSLVASALSFF. CDR3 DNA: TGTGCCAGCAGCTTAGTTGCTAGCGCCCTCTCGTTCTTC.

The chain employs TRBV10-2 and TRBJ1-1; no clear D gene. This CDR3 spans 13 amino acids. Germline lookup yields CDR1 WSHSY and CDR2 SAAADI. The V end lost 10 bases, the J end lost 7 bases, and 19 bases lay between the germline ends. The CDR3 sequence: CAISPGNVGEAFF. The CDR3 DNA reads TGCGCCATCAGCCCGGGGAATGTCGGTGAAGCTTTCTTT.

This clone appeared a few times. This chain joins TRBV6-7 and TRBJ1-4; D gene uncertain. TRBV6-7 counts as an open reading frame of uncertain function. This CDR3 region has 17 residues. V was pared by 4 bases and J by 5 bases, with 20 bases between. CDR3 bases: TGTGCCAGCAGTTTAGACTTGAGGCAGGCGAGCAATGAAAAACTGTTTTTT. This encodes CASSLDLRQASNEKLFF.

The rearrangement links TRBV29-1 to TRBJ2-5; D is possibly TRBD1 or TRBD2 (5 bases each). Germline CDR1 and CDR2: SQVTM and ANQGSEA. V lost 6 bases to trimming and J lost 3 bases, with 20 bases between them. The CDR3 is 15 amino acids. In DNA form, the CDR3 reads TGCAGCGTAGGGGCGGGTGGCGGACCAAAAGAGACCCAGTACTTC. Amino acids: CSVGAGGGPKETQYF.

This rearrangement joins TRBV10-2 to TRBJ1-2; D is uncertain. CDR1 is WSHSY and CDR2 is SAAADI in the germline V gene. With 4 bases removed from V and 4 bases from J, the gap between germline ends came to 13 bases. CDR3 size: 14 residues. CDR3 DNA: TGCGCCAGCAGTGCCCTGGGAAAGACCTATGGCTACACCTTC. This sequence encodes CASSALGKTYGYTF.

This rearrangement joins TRBV19 to TRBJ2-3; TRBD1 agrees at 9 bases. CDR3 length: 14 residues. The J segment lost 8 bases and the V segment lost 4 bases, leaving 7 bases of the junction unmatched. CDR1 and CDR2 (germline): LNHDA, SQIVND (reference sequence). The CDR3 loop reads CASSNRDRARTQYF. The CDR3 nucleotides read TGTGCCAGTAGTAACCGGGACAGGGCGCGTACGCAGTATTTT.

The table lists this clone with a few counts. V and J are TRBV19 and TRBJ2-7; D is unresolved. V was trimmed by 4 bases and J by 2 bases, leaving 15 bases between them. The CDR3 totals 15 residues. Germline loops: CDR1 LNHDA, CDR2 SQIVND (reference sequence). CDR3 in DNA: TGTGCCAGTAGTAGCCGTGGAGATCCTCCCTACGAGCAGTACTTC. Protein: CASSSRGDPPYEQYF.

This clone was seen more than once but under ten times. The chain recombines TRBV9 with TRBJ1-3; D is undetermined. The V end was cut by 0 bases, the J end by 6 bases, with 13 bases between. The CDR3 is made up of 15 amino acids. Per germline, CDR1 SGDLS and CDR2 YYNGEE. This CDR3 reads CASSVGTIFENTIYF. DNA of the CDR3: TGTGCCAGCAGCGTAGGAACAATTTTCGAAAACACCATATATTTT.

This clone has a handful of counts. The J gene is TRBJ2-7, the V gene TRBV11-3; 9 nucleotides match TRBD2. The J segment lost 5 bases and the V segment lost 5 bases, leaving 7 bases of the junction unmatched. CDR1 and CDR2 from the germline V gene are SGHNT and YENEEA. The CDR3 covers 14 residues. The CDR3 DNA reads TGTGCCAGCAGCAGCGGGACTAGCAGCAACGAGCAGTACTTC. Its translation is CASSSGTSSNEQYF.

The sample holds a few counts of this clone. V is TRBV6-8 and J is TRBJ1-2; the D is unclear. The germline CDR1 and CDR2 sequences are MNHGY and SAAAGT. The CDR3 is made up of 20 amino acids. V lost 0 bases, J lost 4 bases, and 27 bases lay in between. The CDR3, as DNA: TGTGCCAGCAGTTACTCGACACGGAGTGGACGGAGCACCTTCTTCTATGGCTACACCTTC. Residues: CASSYSTRSGRSTFFYGYTF.